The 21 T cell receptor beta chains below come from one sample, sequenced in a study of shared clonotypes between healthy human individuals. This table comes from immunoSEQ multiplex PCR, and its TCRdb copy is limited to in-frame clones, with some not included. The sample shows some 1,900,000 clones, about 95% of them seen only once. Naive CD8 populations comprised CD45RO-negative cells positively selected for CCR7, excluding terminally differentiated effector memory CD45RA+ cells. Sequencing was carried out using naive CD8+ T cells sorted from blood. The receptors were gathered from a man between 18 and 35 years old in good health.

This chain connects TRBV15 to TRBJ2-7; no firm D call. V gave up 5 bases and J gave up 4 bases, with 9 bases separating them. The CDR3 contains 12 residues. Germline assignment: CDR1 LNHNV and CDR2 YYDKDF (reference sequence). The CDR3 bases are TGTGCCACCAGCCATATTACTTACGAGCAGTACTTC. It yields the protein CATSHITYEQYF. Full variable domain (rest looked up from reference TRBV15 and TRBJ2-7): DAMVIQNPRYQVTQFGKPVTLSCSQTLNHNVMYWYQQKSSQAPKLLFHYYDKDFNNEADTPDNFQSRRPNTSFCFLDIRSPGLGDTAMYLCATSHITYEQYFGPGTRLTVT.

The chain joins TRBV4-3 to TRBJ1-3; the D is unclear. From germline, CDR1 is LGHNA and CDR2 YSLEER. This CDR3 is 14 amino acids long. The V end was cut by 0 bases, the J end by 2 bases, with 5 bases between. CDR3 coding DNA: TGCGCCAGCAGCCAAGACAGAACTGGAAACACCATATATTTT. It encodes CASSQDRTGNTIYF.

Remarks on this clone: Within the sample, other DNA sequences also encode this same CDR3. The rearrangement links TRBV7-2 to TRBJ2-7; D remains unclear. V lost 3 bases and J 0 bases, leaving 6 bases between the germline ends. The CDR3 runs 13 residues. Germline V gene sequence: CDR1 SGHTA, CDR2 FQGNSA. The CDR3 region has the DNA TGTGCCAGCAGCTTTACCAGCTCCTACGAGCAGTACTTC. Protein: CASSFTSSYEQYF. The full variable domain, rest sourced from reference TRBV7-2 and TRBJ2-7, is GAGVSQSPSNKVTEKGKDVELRCDPISGHTALYWYRQSLGQGLEFLIYFQGNSAPDKSGLPSDRFSAERTGGSVSTLTIQRTQQEDSAVYLCASSFTSSYEQYFGPGTRLTVT.

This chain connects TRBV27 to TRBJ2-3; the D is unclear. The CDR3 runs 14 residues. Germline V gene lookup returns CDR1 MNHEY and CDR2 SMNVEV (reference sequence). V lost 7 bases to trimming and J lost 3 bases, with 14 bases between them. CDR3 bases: TGTGCCAGCACAGAACTAAGTTCGACAGATACGCAGTATTTT. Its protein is CASTELSSTDTQYF.

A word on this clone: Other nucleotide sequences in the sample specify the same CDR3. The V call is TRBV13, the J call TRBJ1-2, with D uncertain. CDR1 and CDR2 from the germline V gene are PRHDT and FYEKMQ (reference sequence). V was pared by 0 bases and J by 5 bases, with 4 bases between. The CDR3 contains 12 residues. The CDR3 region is CASSLGGYGYTF. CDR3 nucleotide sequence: TGTGCCAGCAGCTTAGGGGGGTATGGCTACACCTTC.

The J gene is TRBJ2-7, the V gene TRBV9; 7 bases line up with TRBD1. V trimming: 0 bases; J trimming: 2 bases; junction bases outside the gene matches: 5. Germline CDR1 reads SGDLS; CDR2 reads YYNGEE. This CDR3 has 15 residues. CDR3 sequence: CASSVGGTAPYEQYF. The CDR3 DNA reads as TGTGCCAGCAGCGTAGGAGGGACAGCGCCCTACGAGCAGTACTTC.

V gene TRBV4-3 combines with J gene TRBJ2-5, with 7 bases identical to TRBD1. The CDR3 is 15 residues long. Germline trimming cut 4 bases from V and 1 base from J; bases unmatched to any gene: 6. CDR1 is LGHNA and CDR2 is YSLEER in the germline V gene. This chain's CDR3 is CASSPRTGTQETQYF. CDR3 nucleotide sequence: TGCGCCAGCAGCCCACGGACAGGTACCCAAGAGACCCAGTACTTC.

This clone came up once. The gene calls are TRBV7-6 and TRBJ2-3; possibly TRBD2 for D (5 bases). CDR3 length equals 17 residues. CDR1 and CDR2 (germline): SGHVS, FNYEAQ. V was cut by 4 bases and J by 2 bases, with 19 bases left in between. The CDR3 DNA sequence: TGTGCCAGCAGCTCCCCTGGGGTACTAGATTTCACAGATACGCAGTATTTT. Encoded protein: CASSSPGVLDFTDTQYF.

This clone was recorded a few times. The CDR3 region is CASSEASQGVMNSPLHF. CDR3 in DNA: TGCGCCAGCAGTGAGGCATCACAGGGGGTAATGAATTCACCCCTCCACTTT. This chain links TRBV10-1 with TRBJ1-6, with 8 bases fitting TRBD1. The CDR3 runs 17 residues. The ends lost 2 bases at V and 7 bases at J; junction bases unmatched: 10. The germline CDR1 and CDR2 sequences are WNHNN and SYGVQD (reference sequence).

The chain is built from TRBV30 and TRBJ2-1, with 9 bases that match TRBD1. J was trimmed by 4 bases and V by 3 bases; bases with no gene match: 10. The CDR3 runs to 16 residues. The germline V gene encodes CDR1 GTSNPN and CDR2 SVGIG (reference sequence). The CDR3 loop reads CAWRGSDRGRYNEQFF. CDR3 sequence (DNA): TGTGCCTGGAGAGGAAGCGACAGGGGGAGGTACAATGAGCAGTTCTTC.

CDR3 DNA: TGTGCCAGCACCAACGCCTATTGGGCCGAGGGCTACACCTTC. This sequence encodes CASTNAYWAEGYTF. V and J are TRBV7-9 and TRBJ1-2; D gene unclear. V lost 7 bases, J lost 8 bases, and 20 bases lay in between. This CDR3 comprises 14 residues. Germline V gene data show CDR1 as SEHNR and CDR2 as FQNEAQ (reference sequence).

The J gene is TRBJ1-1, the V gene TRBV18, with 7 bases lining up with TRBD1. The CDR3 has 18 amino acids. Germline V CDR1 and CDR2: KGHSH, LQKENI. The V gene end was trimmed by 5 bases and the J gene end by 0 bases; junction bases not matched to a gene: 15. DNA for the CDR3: TGTGCCAGCTCAGACGACATGATCGGCAGGGGGATGAACACTGAAGCTTTCTTT. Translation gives CASSDDMIGRGMNTEAFF.

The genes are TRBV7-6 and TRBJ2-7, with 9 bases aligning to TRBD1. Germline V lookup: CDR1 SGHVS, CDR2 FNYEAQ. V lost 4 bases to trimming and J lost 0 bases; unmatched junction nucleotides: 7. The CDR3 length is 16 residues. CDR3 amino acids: CASSYDRGENSYEQYF. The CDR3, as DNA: TGTGCCAGCAGCTATGACAGGGGGGAGAACTCCTACGAGCAGTACTTC.

The CDR3 sequence: CASSLWGDHGYTF. As DNA, the CDR3 is TGTGCCAGCAGCTTATGGGGGGATCATGGCTACACCTTC. V and J are TRBV11-2 and TRBJ1-2, with D possibly TRBD1 on 5 matching bases. This CDR3 contains 13 residues. V was shortened by 2 bases and J by 6 bases, with 10 bases between the two germline ends. Per the germline V gene, CDR1 is SGHAT and CDR2 is FQNNGV.

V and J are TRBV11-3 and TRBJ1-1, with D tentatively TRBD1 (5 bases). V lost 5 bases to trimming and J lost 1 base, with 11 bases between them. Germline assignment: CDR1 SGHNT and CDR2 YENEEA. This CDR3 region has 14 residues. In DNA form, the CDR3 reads TGTGCCAGCAGCCTAGGGGTAACGAACACTGAAGCTTTCTTT. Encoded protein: CASSLGVTNTEAFF.

The CDR3 is CAWSAPGLQGDEQFF. The CDR3 DNA reads TGTGCCTGGAGTGCCCCGGGACTCCAGGGCGATGAGCAGTTCTTC. This chain links TRBV30 with TRBJ2-1; tentative D call: TRBD2 (6 bases). Germline CDR1 GTSNPN, CDR2 SVGIG (reference sequence). Trimming cost V 1 base and J 8 bases, with 18 bases left between them. The CDR3 length is 15 residues.

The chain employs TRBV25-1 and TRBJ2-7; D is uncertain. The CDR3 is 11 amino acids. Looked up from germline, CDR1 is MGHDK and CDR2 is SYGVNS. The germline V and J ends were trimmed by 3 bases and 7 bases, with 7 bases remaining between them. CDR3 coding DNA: TGTGCCAGCAGTGAGACCGTGGAGCAGTACTTC. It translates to CASSETVEQYF.

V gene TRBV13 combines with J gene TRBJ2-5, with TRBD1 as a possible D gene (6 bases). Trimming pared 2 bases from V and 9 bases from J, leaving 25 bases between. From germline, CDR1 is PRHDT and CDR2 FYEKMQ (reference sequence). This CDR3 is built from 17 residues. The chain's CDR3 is CASSLRSSGRLAGAQYF. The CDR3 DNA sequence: TGTGCCAGCAGCTTAAGGTCTTCGGGCCGCCTGGCAGGGGCCCAGTACTTC.

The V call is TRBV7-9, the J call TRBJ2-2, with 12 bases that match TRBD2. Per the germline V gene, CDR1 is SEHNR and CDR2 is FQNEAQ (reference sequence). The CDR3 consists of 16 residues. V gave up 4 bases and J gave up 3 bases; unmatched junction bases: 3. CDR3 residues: CASSSTSGGDTGELFF. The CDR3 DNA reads TGTGCCAGCAGCTCGACTAGCGGGGGCGACACCGGGGAGCTGTTTTTT. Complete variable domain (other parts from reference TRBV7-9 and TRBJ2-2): DTGVSQNPRHKITKRGQNVTFRCDPISEHNRLYWYRQTLGQGPEFLTYFQNEAQLEKSRLLSDRFSAERPKGSFSTLEIQRTEQGDSAMYLCASSSTSGGDTGELFFGEGSRLTVL.

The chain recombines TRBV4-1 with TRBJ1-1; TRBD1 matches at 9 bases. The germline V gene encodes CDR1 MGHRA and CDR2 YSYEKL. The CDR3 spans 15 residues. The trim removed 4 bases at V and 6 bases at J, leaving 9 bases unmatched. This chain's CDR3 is CASSLLGQGVSEAFF. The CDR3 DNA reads TGCGCCAGCAGCCTACTGGGACAGGGAGTCTCTGAAGCTTTCTTT.

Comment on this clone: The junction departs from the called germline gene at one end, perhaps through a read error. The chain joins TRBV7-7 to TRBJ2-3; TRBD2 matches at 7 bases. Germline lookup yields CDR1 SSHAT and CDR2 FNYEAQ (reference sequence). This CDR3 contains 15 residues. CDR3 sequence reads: CASSPLREGIDTQYF. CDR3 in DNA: TGTGCTAGCAGCCCCCTGAGGGAGGGAATAGATACGCAGTATTTT. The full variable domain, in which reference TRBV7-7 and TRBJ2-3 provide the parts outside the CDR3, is GAGVSQSPRYKVTKRGQDVTLRCDPISSHATLYWYQQALGQGPEFLTYFNYEAQPDKSGLPSDRFSAERPEGSISTLTIQRTEQRDSAMYRCASSPLREGIDTQYFGPGTRLTVL.